These 27 T cell receptor beta chains were sequenced from one sample in a study of blood T cell repertoires in COVID-19. Sequencing was performed with immunoSEQ multiplex PCR; in TCRdb, only in-frame clones are kept and a portion is missing. The data show 150,000 to 200,000 clones, roughly 80% seen once. The sample consisted of PBMCs or T cells enriched from blood (not recorded which). The origin of the receptors is a man over 45 who had recovered from COVID-19.

The J gene is TRBJ2-7, the V gene TRBV5-1; TRBD1 aligns across 8 bases. Germline CDR1 is SGHRS and CDR2 is YFSETQ. The CDR3 extends over 14 amino acids. V trimming: 7 bases; J trimming: 3 bases; junction bases outside the gene matches: 9. DNA of the CDR3: TGCGCCAGCCGATACCGGACAGGGAGCTACGAGCAGTACTTC. Amino acids: CASRYRTGSYEQYF.

V usage is TRBV7-9 and J usage is TRBJ1-1, with a weak D call TRBD1 (5 bases). CDR1 and CDR2 (germline): SEHNR, FQNEAQ (reference sequence). V lost 3 bases and J 0 bases, leaving 8 bases between the germline ends. CDR3 length: 14 amino acids. The CDR3 loop is CASSFGGVNTEAFF. CDR3 bases: TGTGCCAGCAGCTTCGGGGGGGTGAACACTGAAGCTTTCTTT.

The CDR3 nucleotides read TGTGCCAGCTCACCAGGGCAGGGGGTCGTAAACTATGGCTACACCTTC. It specifies CASSPGQGVVNYGYTF. The chain combines TRBV18 with TRBJ1-2, with TRBD1 matching over 7 bases. From germline, CDR1 is KGHSH and CDR2 LQKENI. CDR3 length equals 16 residues. After removal of 2 bases from V and 2 bases from J, the junction contained 8 bases not matched to a gene.

The chain couples TRBV18 to TRBJ2-6; the D gene is possibly TRBD1 (5 bases). CDR1 and CDR2 (germline): KGHSH, LQKENI. The CDR3 runs 16 residues. V dropped 5 bases and J dropped 4 bases, with 15 bases sitting between them. CDR3 amino acids: CASSALSGSGANVLTF. The CDR3 nucleotides are TGTGCCAGCTCAGCGCTATCAGGGTCCGGGGCCAACGTCCTGACTTTC.

V usage is TRBV18 and J usage is TRBJ1-5; TRBD1 might be the D (6 bases). The CDR3 covers 16 residues. The V gene lost 4 bases and the J gene lost 2 bases, with 15 bases spanning the gap. Germline CDR1 KGHSH, CDR2 LQKENI. CDR3 DNA sequence: TGTGCCAGCTCACTAAACAGGGAAGTCCGCAATCAGCCCCAGCATTTT. Residues: CASSLNREVRNQPQHF. Using reference TRBV18 and TRBJ1-5 for the parts outside the CDR3, the full variable domain is NAGVMQNPRHLVRRRGQEARLRCSPMKGHSHVYWYRQLPEEGLKFMVYLQKENIIDESGMPKERFSAEFPKEGPSILRIQQVVRGDSAAYFCASSLNREVRNQPQHFGDGTRLSIL.

The V gene is TRBV28, the J gene TRBJ2-3, with 9 bases fitting TRBD1. There are 12 residues in the CDR3. Germline V gene data show CDR1 as MDHEN and CDR2 as SYDVKM. Trimming took 5 bases from V and 13 from J; bases not matched to a gene: 7. CDR3 DNA sequence: TGTGCCAGCAGTACCCGGACAGGGGCTAAGTATTTT. Amino acids: CASSTRTGAKYF.

The CDR3 is CASSLTPDSAGAQHF. Written as DNA, the CDR3 is TGTGCCAGCAGCTTAACTCCGGACAGCGCCGGGGCCCAGCATTTT. The chain joins TRBV7-9 to TRBJ1-5; possible D gene TRBD1, 6 bases. Germline assignment: CDR1 SEHNR and CDR2 FQNEAQ (reference sequence). The CDR3 is 15 residues long. V was shortened by 2 bases and J by 11 bases, with 19 bases between the two germline ends.

The V and J genes are TRBV25-1 and TRBJ2-5; perhaps TRBD1 as D (6 bases). Germline V gene data show CDR1 as MGHDK and CDR2 as SYGVNS. The V gene lost 6 bases and the J gene lost 5 bases, with 10 bases spanning the gap. This CDR3 is 12 amino acids long. The CDR3 sequence: CASSRGRETQYF. CDR3 in DNA: TGTGCCAGCAGCAGGGGTCGGGAGACCCAGTACTTC.

The chain has TRBV4-2 and TRBJ2-1; TRBD1 agrees at 8 bases. Germline V CDR1 and CDR2: LGHNA, YNFKEQ. Trimming at V came to 1 base and at J to 4 bases, leaving 9 bases not matched to a gene. This CDR3 spans 17 amino acids. The CDR3 region has the DNA TGTGCCAGCAGCCAAGCGTTGACAGGGGTTAATTACAATGAGCAGTTCTTC. The encoded protein is CASSQALTGVNYNEQFF.

The CDR3 region has the DNA TGCGCCAGCAGTGCGACTAGCGGGGATAAAGAGACCCAGTACTTC. Protein product: CASSATSGDKETQYF. The genes are TRBV10-1 and TRBJ2-5; 11 positions agree with TRBD2. The CDR3 runs to 15 residues. The V and J ends lost 4 bases and 3 bases, in that order; junction bases with no gene match: 4. The germline V gene encodes CDR1 WNHNN and CDR2 SYGVQD (reference sequence).

This rearrangement joins TRBV6-1 to TRBJ1-2; no clear D gene. The CDR3 runs to 13 residues. Germline lookup yields CDR1 MNHNS and CDR2 SASEGT. V was shortened by 1 base and J by 4 bases, with 7 bases between the two germline ends. CDR3 sequence reads: CASSEEQAYGYTF. The CDR3 DNA follows: TGTGCCAGCAGTGAAGAGCAGGCCTATGGCTACACCTTC.

Only one count was recorded for this clone. The rearrangement links TRBV29-1 to TRBJ2-5; weak D call: TRBD1 (6 bases). The CDR3 sequence is 12 residues long. Trimming cost V 8 bases and J 4 bases, with 14 bases left between them. The germline gives CDR1 SQVTM, CDR2 ANQGSEA. The CDR3: CSCQDRGETQYF. The DNA of the CDR3 is TGCAGCTGCCAGGACAGAGGAGAGACCCAGTACTTC.

This clone is a singleton in its sample. The chain links TRBV11-2 to TRBJ2-2; unclear D gene. Germline values: CDR1 SGHAT, CDR2 FQNNGV. The CDR3 covers 14 residues. V lost 1 base and J 6 bases, leaving 9 bases between the germline ends. CDR3 amino acids: CASSLAHSAGELFF. CDR3 nucleotide sequence: TGTGCCAGCAGCTTAGCTCACTCGGCCGGGGAGCTGTTTTTT.

The rearrangement uses TRBV3-1 (or the pseudogene TRBV3-2) and TRBJ1-3; D unresolved. The CDR3 consists of 15 residues. Per germline, CDR1 LGHDT and CDR2 YNNKEL (reference sequence). Trimming left V 0 bases short and J 1 base short, with 7 bases between. The CDR3 bases are TGTGCCAGCAGCCAAGATTCAGGTTCTGGAAACACCATATATTTT. Amino acid sequence: CASSQDSGSGNTIYF.

The chain has TRBV5-1 and TRBJ1-3; a weak D match, TRBD1 (6 bases). The CDR3 sequence is 13 residues long. CDR1 SGHRS and CDR2 YFSETQ come from the germline V gene. Trimming pared 2 bases from V and 3 bases from J, leaving 6 bases between. The CDR3 is CASSLGGGNTIYF. In DNA form, the CDR3 reads TGCGCCAGCAGCTTAGGGGGTGGAAACACCATATATTTT.

This rearrangement joins TRBV3-1 (or the pseudogene TRBV3-2) to TRBJ2-1, with 7 bases identical to TRBD2. Germline V lookup: CDR1 LGHDT, CDR2 YNNKEL (reference sequence). J gave up 2 bases and V 0 bases, and 4 bases lay outside the gene matches. CDR3 length: 16 residues. DNA for the CDR3: TGTGCCAGCAGCCAAGACCCGGGGACTACCTACAATGAGCAGTTCTTC. It translates to CASSQDPGTTYNEQFF.

The chain couples TRBV28 to TRBJ1-1; TRBD1 matches at 9 bases. The V segment lost 10 bases and the J segment 0 bases; nucleotides outside the gene matches: 6. The CDR3 loop spans 14 amino acids. CDR1 is MDHEN and CDR2 is SYDVKM in the germline V gene. The CDR3 DNA sequence: TGTGCCACCACGACAGGGGGAATGAACACTGAAGCTTTCTTT. This sequence encodes CATTTGGMNTEAFF. The full variable domain, with the rest looked up from reference TRBV28 and TRBJ1-1, is DVKVTQSSRYLVKRTGEKVFLECVQDMDHENMFWYRQDPGLGLRLIYFSYDVKMKEKGDIPEGYSVSREKKERFSLILESASTNQTSMYLCATTTGGMNTEAFFGQGTRLTVV.

This clone is a singleton in its sample. The chain has TRBV5-4 and TRBJ2-5, with 8 bases matching TRBD1. V trimming: 2 bases; J trimming: 5 bases; junction bases outside the gene matches: 8. CDR1 SGHNT and CDR2 YYREEE come from the germline V gene (reference sequence). There are 15 residues in the CDR3. CDR3 DNA: TGTGCCAGCAGCTTACCGACAGGGGAGGATGAGACCCAGTACTTC. Protein product: CASSLPTGEDETQYF.

The chain employs TRBV9 and TRBJ1-5; D gene uncertain. V was pared by 4 bases and J by 4 bases, with 9 bases between. This CDR3 contains 13 residues. Germline V lookup: CDR1 SGDLS, CDR2 YYNGEE. CDR3 region: CASSSTVNQPQHF. The DNA of the CDR3 is TGTGCCAGCAGCTCAACAGTGAATCAGCCCCAGCATTTT.

V and J are TRBV28 and TRBJ1-2; 7 bases align to TRBD1. V shed 6 bases and J 5 bases; nucleotides not matched to a gene: 9. This CDR3 is built from 14 residues. Germline V gives CDR1 MDHEN, CDR2 SYDVKM. The CDR3 nucleotides read TGTGCCAGCAGCGAGGGGGCTGGGGCTTATGGCTACACCTTC. The encoded protein is CASSEGAGAYGYTF.

This chain uses TRBV5-8 with TRBJ1-2, with 8 nucleotides matching TRBD1. With V trimmed by 4 bases and J by 6 bases, 8 bases remained unmatched. The CDR3 is 14 residues long. Germline V gives CDR1 SGHTS, CDR2 YDEGEE. This chain's CDR3 is CASSVQGARNGYTF. For the CDR3, the DNA is TGTGCCAGCAGCGTTCAGGGGGCGCGGAATGGCTACACCTTC.

This sequence joins TRBV3-1 (or the pseudogene TRBV3-2) and TRBJ2-2; 8 bases match TRBD2. Germline V gives CDR1 LGHDT, CDR2 YNNKEL (reference sequence). The V segment lost 2 bases and the J segment 3 bases; nucleotides outside the gene matches: 11. The CDR3 loop spans 18 amino acids. CDR3 loop: CASSQLSRRGDDTGELFF. CDR3 DNA: TGTGCCAGCAGCCAACTTTCGCGGCGGGGGGACGACACCGGGGAGCTGTTTTTT.

The V and J genes are TRBV12-5 and TRBJ2-5; a possible D gene is TRBD2 (5 bases). This CDR3 contains 14 residues. V dropped 2 bases and J dropped 6 bases, with 13 bases sitting between them. The V gene's germline CDR1 is LGHNT and CDR2 FRNRAP. CDR3 amino acids: CASGLYGIEKTQYF. The CDR3 region has the DNA TGTGCTAGTGGTTTGTACGGGATCGAAAAGACCCAGTACTTC.

The genes are TRBV7-6 and TRBJ2-2, with 13 bases matching TRBD2. The J segment lost 6 bases and the V segment lost 5 bases, leaving 0 bases of the junction unmatched. The V gene's germline CDR1 is SGHVS and CDR2 FNYEAQ. The CDR3 totals 14 residues. In DNA, the CDR3 is TGTGCCAGCAGCACTAGCGGGAGGGCCGGGGAGCTGTTTTTT. Translation: CASSTSGRAGELFF.

V is TRBV5-5 and J is TRBJ1-5, with D possibly TRBD1 on 6 matching bases. The germline CDR1 and CDR2 sequences are SGHKS and YYEKEE (reference sequence). The CDR3 runs to 15 residues. The germline V and J ends were trimmed by 0 bases and 2 bases, with 9 bases remaining between them. CDR3 DNA: TGTGCCAGCAGCTTGGTGGCAGGGGGCAATCAGCCCCAGCATTTT. This codes for CASSLVAGGNQPQHF.

The CDR3 is CASSLTGDSPLHF. In DNA form, the CDR3 reads TGTGCCAGCAGCCTGACAGGGGATTCACCCCTCCACTTT. The V gene is TRBV3-1 (or the pseudogene TRBV3-2), the J gene TRBJ1-6, with 8 bases lining up with TRBD1. Trimming at V came to 4 bases and at J to 8 bases, leaving 1 base not matched to a gene. The CDR3 spans 13 residues. Per germline, CDR1 LGHDT and CDR2 YNNKEL (reference sequence).

The chain uses TRBV19 and TRBJ1-5; a weak D match, TRBD1 (5 bases). V was trimmed by 0 bases and J by 6 bases, leaving 12 bases between them. The CDR3 has 15 amino acids. CDR1 is LNHDA and CDR2 is SQIVND in the germline V gene (reference sequence). This CDR3 reads CASSIDTQGGQPQHF. The CDR3 DNA reads TGTGCCAGTAGTATAGATACCCAGGGCGGTCAGCCCCAGCATTTT. Drawing the rest from reference TRBV19 and TRBJ1-5, the complete variable domain is DGGITQSPKYLFRKEGQNVTLSCEQNLNHDAMYWYRQDPGQGLRLIYYSQIVNDFQKGDIAEGYSVSREKKESFPLTVTSAQKNPTAFYLCASSIDTQGGQPQHFGDGTRLSIL.